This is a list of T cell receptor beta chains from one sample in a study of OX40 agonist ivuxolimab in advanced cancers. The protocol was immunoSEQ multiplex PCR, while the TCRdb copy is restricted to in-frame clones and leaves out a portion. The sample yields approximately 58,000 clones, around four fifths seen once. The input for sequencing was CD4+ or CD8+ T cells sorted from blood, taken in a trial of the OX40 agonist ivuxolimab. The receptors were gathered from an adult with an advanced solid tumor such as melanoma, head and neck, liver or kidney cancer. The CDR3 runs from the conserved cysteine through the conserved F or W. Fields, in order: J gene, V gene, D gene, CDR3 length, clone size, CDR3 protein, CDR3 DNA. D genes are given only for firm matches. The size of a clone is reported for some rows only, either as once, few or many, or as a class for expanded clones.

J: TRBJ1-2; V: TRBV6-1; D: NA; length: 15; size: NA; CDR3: CASSENAGQGYGYTF; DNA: TGTGCCAGCAGTGAAAACGCAGGCCAGGGCTATGGCTACACCTTC
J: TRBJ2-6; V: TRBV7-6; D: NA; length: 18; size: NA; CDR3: CASSFKMAGASGANVLTF; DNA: TGTGCCAGCAGCTTTAAGATGGCTGGCGCTTCTGGGGCCAACGTCCTGACTTTC
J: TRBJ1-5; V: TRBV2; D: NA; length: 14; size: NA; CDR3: CASHPPGSNQPQHF; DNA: TGTGCCAGCCACCCTCCGGGTAGCAATCAGCCCCAGCATTTT
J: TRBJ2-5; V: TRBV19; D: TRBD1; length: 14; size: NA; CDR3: CASSIGTGIETQYF; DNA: TGTGCCAGTAGTATAGGGACAGGGATCGAGACCCAGTACTTC
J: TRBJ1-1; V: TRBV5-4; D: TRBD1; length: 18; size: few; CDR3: CASSSGRDRDVPGTEAFF; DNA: TGTGCCAGCAGCTCAGGACGGGACAGGGATGTTCCGGGGACTGAAGCTTTCTTT
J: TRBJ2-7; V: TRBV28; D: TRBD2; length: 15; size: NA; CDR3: CASSFLLGGSYEQYF; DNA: TGTGCCAGCAGTTTTCTCCTCGGGGGGTCCTACGAGCAGTACTTC
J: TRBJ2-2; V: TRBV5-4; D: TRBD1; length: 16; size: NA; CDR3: CASRPIGGQGFGELFF; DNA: TGTGCCAGCAGACCTATAGGGGGACAGGGTTTCGGGGAGCTGTTTTTT
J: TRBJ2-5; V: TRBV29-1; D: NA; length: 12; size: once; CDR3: CSVEIGVETQYF; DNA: TGCAGCGTAGAAATAGGGGTCGAGACCCAGTACTTC
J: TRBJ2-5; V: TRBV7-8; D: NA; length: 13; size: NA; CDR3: CASSLVAKETQYF; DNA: TGTGCCAGCAGCTTGGTAGCGAAGGAGACCCAGTACTTC
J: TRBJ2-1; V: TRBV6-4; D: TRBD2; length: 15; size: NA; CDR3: CASSVLAGGRDEQFF; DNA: TGTGCCAGCAGTGTCCTAGCGGGGGGGCGGGATGAGCAGTTCTTC
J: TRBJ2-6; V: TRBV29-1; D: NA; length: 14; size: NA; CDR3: CSVERVSGANVLTF; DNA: TGCAGCGTTGAAAGGGTATCTGGGGCCAACGTCCTGACTTTC
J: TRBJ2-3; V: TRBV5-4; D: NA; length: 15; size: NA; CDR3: CASSLAGRSTDTQYF; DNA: TGTGCCAGCAGCTTGGCTGGCAGGTCCACAGATACGCAGTATTTT
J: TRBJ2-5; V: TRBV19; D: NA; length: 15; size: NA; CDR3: CASSIVTGLQETQYF; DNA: TGTGCCAGTAGTATAGTTACAGGGCTCCAAGAGACCCAGTACTTC
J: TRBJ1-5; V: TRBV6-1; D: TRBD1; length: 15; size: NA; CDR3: CASSEVRQGNQPQHF; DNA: TGTGCCAGCAGTGAAGTTAGACAGGGGAATCAGCCCCAGCATTTT
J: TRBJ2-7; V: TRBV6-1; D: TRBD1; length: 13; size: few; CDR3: CASRTGGSYEQYF; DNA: TGTGCCAGCAGGACAGGGGGCTCCTACGAGCAGTACTTC
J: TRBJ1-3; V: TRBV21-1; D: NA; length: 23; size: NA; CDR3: CASSLEVATTRTKLQHARNTIYF; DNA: TGTGCCAGCAGTTTGGAGGTAGCTACAACACGCACGAAACTACAACACGCACGAAACACCATATATTTT
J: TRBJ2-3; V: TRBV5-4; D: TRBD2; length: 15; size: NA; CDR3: CASSPLAGEVDTQYF; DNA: TGTGCCAGCAGCCCACTAGCGGGGGAGGTTGATACGCAGTATTTT
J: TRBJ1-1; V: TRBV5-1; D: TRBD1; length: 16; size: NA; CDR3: CASRYWGTAMNTEAFF; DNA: TGCGCCAGCAGATATTGGGGGACAGCTATGAACACTGAAGCTTTCTTT
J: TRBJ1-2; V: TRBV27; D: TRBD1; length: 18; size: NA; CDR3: CASSGIRRGTGPVYGYTF; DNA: TGTGCCAGCAGTGGGATCAGGCGGGGGACAGGGCCAGTGTATGGCTACACCTTC
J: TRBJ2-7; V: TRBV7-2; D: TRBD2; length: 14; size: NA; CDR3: CASSPSGVAYEQYF; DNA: TGTGCCAGCAGCCCCAGCGGGGTCGCCTACGAGCAGTACTTC
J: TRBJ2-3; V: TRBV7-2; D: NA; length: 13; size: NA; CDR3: CASSLERADTQYF; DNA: TGTGCCAGCAGCTTAGAGAGGGCAGATACGCAGTATTTT
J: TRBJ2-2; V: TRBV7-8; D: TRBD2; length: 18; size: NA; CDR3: CASSKPRRVAGHTGELFF; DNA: TGTGCCAGCAGCAAACCCCGGAGAGTAGCGGGGCACACCGGGGAGCTGTTTTTT
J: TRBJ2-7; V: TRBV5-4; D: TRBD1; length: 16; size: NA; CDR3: CASSLGQGNRWLEQYF; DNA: TGTGCCAGCAGCTTGGGACAGGGCAATCGTTGGCTCGAGCAGTACTTC
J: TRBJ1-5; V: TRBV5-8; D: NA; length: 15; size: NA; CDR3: CASSSPGGGNQPQHF; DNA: TGTGCCAGCAGCTCGCCCGGAGGGGGCAATCAGCCCCAGCATTTT
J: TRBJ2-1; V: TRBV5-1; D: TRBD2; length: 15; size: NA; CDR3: CASSVAGEIYNEQFF; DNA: TGCGCCAGCAGCGTAGCGGGGGAGATCTACAATGAGCAGTTCTTC
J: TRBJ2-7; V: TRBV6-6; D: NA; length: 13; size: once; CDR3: CASQRGSSYEQYF; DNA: TGTGCCTCTCAACGGGGTTCGTCCTACGAGCAGTACTTC
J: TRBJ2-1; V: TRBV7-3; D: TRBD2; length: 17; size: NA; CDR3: CASSPHVGEGSGNEQFF; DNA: TGTGCCAGCAGCCCACACGTCGGGGAGGGGTCAGGCAATGAGCAGTTCTTC
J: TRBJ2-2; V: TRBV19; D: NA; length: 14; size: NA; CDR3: CASSPGTNTGELFF; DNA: TGTGCCAGTAGTCCCGGGACAAACACCGGGGAGCTGTTTTTT
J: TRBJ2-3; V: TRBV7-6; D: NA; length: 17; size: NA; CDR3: CASSLGVAAFSTDTQYF; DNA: TGTGCCAGCAGCTTAGGGGTAGCGGCCTTTAGCACAGATACGCAGTATTTT